This T cell receptor beta chain was observed in a study of shared clonotypes between healthy human individuals. The study, taken as a whole, reports: Donor scarcity curtailed the genetic and exposure-history diversity represented herein. Some naive CD4 clonotypes, approximately 4.5%, turned up in common across a few donors.

On this clone itself: What it binds is unknown.

CDR1 and CDR2 from the germline V gene are SGHNT and YENEEA. The CDR3 length is 15 residues. J gave up 0 bases and V 5 bases, and 3 bases lay outside the gene matches. As handled by the study authors: ImmunoSEQ output lacked quality scores and full-length reads, limiting matched filtering. Assay: immunoSEQ multiplex PCR; the TCRdb copy retains only in-frame clones and omits some. That table furnishes V, J and clone size, whereas the DNA furnished D and trimming. The sample contains 2 million to 2.5 million clones, over 90% of which appear only once. V and J are TRBV11-3 and TRBJ2-1; 8 bases agree with TRBD2. The sequenced sample was naive CD4+ T cells from PBMCs. Sample subset: CD45RA+ positively selected. The sequence derives from a man aged 18-30 years in good health. Some clones in this sample may be carry-over from other donors' samples. The CDR3 DNA sequence: TGTGCCAGCAGCCGTAGCGGGAACTCCTACAATGAGCAGTTCTTC. Encoded protein: CASSRSGNSYNEQFF.